This TCR beta chain was retrieved from a study of blood T cell repertoires in COVID-19. Study as a whole: Sites across the United States, Italy and Spain contributed samples from acute and convalescent COVID-19. PBMCs, B-cell-depleted T cells, or T cells provided the cDNA or gDNA that made up the material.

The CDR3 is made up of 16 amino acids. Unmatched junction bases numbered 9, after V lost 4 bases and J lost 4 bases. Germline CDR1 is ENHRY and CDR2 is SYGVKD. As processed by the authors: Cell counts per sample came from amplifying reference gene primers. This table comes from immunoSEQ multiplex PCR, and its TCRdb copy is limited to in-frame clones, with some not included. Clone size and V and J calls were adopted from that table, with D and trimming inferred from the DNA. There are around 67,000 clones in the sample; 75% to 90% occur only once, and approximately 8% lies in the top ten. V usage is TRBV10-3 and J usage is TRBJ1-2, with TRBD1 matching 10 bases. Sequencing used peripheral blood. The sequence came from a man between 45 and 60 years old with active COVID-19. CDR3 sequence: CAISAPDRGRGYGYTF. The CDR3, as DNA: TGTGCCATCAGTGCCCCAGACAGGGGGCGCGGCTATGGCTACACCTTC.